The 22 T cell receptor beta chains in this list originate from one sample, sequenced in a study of cytomegalovirus exposure and HLA in healthy donors. The primer mix had 60 Vbeta and 13 Jbeta primers. The method was immunoSEQ multiplex PCR; TCRdb's version includes in-frame clones alone and lacks a portion of them. The table records about 130,000 clones, about 80% of them present only once. The sequenced sample was PBMCs. These receptors all come from a woman aged 40 to 50 in good health and CMV-seronegative.

The rearrangement joins TRBV7-2 to TRBJ2-1; 10 bases map to TRBD1. Germline V gene sequence: CDR1 SGHTA, CDR2 FQGNSA. Trimming took 4 bases from V and 9 from J; bases not matched to a gene: 9. This CDR3 has 15 residues. The DNA of the CDR3 is TGTGCCAGCAGCTGGACTGGGACAGGGGAGAGTGAGCAGTTCTTC. Translation gives CASSWTGTGESEQFF.

This rearrangement joins TRBV7-2 to TRBJ2-7; TRBD2 matches at 10 bases. The CDR3 has 14 amino acids. V lost 5 bases to trimming and J lost 5 bases; unmatched junction nucleotides: 6. CDR1 SGHTA and CDR2 FQGNSA come from the germline V gene. The DNA for the CDR3 is TGTGCCAGCAGCACTAGCGGGGTCCTTCACGAGCAGTACTTC. Translating it yields CASSTSGVLHEQYF. The entire variable domain, with the rest obtained from reference TRBV7-2 and TRBJ2-7, is as follows: GAGVSQSPSNKVTEKGKDVELRCDPISGHTALYWYRQSLGQGLEFLIYFQGNSAPDKSGLPSDRFSAERTGGSVSTLTIQRTQQEDSAVYLCASSTSGVLHEQYFGPGTRLTVT.

V is TRBV15 and J is TRBJ1-1; TRBD1 matches 7 bases. Germline values: CDR1 LNHNV, CDR2 YYDKDF (reference sequence). CDR3 length: 15 amino acids. Trimming took 0 bases from V and 6 from J; bases not matched to a gene: 7. CDR3 residues: CATSRDWQGVPEAFF. The CDR3 DNA follows: TGTGCCACCAGCAGAGATTGGCAGGGGGTTCCTGAAGCTTTCTTT.

The chain links TRBV5-4 to TRBJ2-7, with 8 bases fitting TRBD1. Germline loops: CDR1 SGHNT, CDR2 YYREEE (reference sequence). The CDR3 length is 14 residues. V gave up 4 bases and J gave up 0 bases; unmatched junction bases: 3. In DNA, the CDR3 is TGTGCCAGCAGCCCGACAGGGGACTCCTACGAGCAGTACTTC. This encodes CASSPTGDSYEQYF.

The chain carries TRBV27 and TRBJ2-6; no definite D call. The CDR3 consists of 16 residues. Germline CDR1 MNHEY, CDR2 SMNVEV (reference sequence). The V end was cut by 8 bases, the J end by 0 bases, with 14 bases between. CDR3 region: CASGRAGSSGANVLTF. The CDR3 DNA sequence: TGTGCCAGCGGAAGAGCAGGAAGCTCTGGGGCCAACGTCCTGACTTTC.

This clone showed up just a few times. The rearrangement uses TRBV11-2 and TRBJ2-1; 9 nucleotides agree with TRBD2. Unmatched junction bases numbered 7, after V lost 0 bases and J lost 7 bases. This CDR3 has 16 residues. Germline CDR1 is SGHAT and CDR2 is FQNNGV. In DNA form, the CDR3 reads TGTGCCAGCAGCTTAGATCCAGGACTAGCGACGAATGAGCAGTTCTTC. Translated: CASSLDPGLATNEQFF.

The chain has TRBV7-9 and TRBJ2-7; 8 bases map to TRBD1. V was clipped by 5 bases and J by 4 bases; unmatched bases: 7. The CDR3 totals 14 residues. The germline V gene has CDR1 SEHNR and CDR2 FQNEAQ (reference sequence). CDR3 sequence: CASSPRQGKYEQYF. The CDR3, as DNA: TGTGCCAGCAGCCCAAGACAGGGGAAGTACGAGCAGTACTTC.

The chain is built from TRBV5-6 and TRBJ2-5; D perhaps matches TRBD2 (5 bases). The J call may be faulty, since TRBJ2-7 better matches the DNA end. This CDR3 is 14 amino acids long. Germline V gene sequence: CDR1 SGHDT, CDR2 YYEEEE. As DNA, the CDR3 is TGTGCCAGCAGCCGGGGTCTGGGAGCCTACGAGCAGTACTTC. Its translation is CASSRGLGAYEQYF.

The J gene is TRBJ1-1, the V gene TRBV18; unclear D gene. CDR1 KGHSH and CDR2 LQKENI come from the germline V gene. V lost 6 bases, J lost 5 bases, and 10 bases lay in between. This CDR3 region has 12 residues. CDR3 nucleotides: TGTGCCAGCTCTGCCGGGATTACTGAAGCTTTCTTT. Protein sequence: CASSAGITEAFF.

This clone has more than one count but fewer than ten. The rearrangement links TRBV7-2 to TRBJ2-2; a possible D gene is TRBD1 (6 bases). Germline-derived CDR1 and CDR2 are SGHTA and FQGNSA. Trimming stripped 7 bases from V and 3 bases from J, with 6 bases between. This CDR3 has 12 residues. The CDR3 is CASTGDTGELFF. The CDR3 DNA reads TGTGCCAGCACAGGGGACACCGGGGAGCTGTTTTTT.

This clone has at least ten counts. This chain joins TRBV7-9 and TRBJ1-4, with a possible D match to TRBD1 (5 bases). Germline loops: CDR1 SEHNR, CDR2 FQNEAQ (reference sequence). With 6 bases removed from V and 3 bases from J, the gap between germline ends came to 11 bases. The CDR3 is 14 residues long. The CDR3 loop reads CASRGPGANEKLFF. The CDR3 DNA is TGTGCCAGCAGGGGGCCGGGGGCTAATGAAAAACTGTTTTTT.

The chain uses TRBV7-2 and TRBJ1-1; 7 bases match TRBD1. The CDR3 extends over 14 amino acids. The J segment lost 4 bases and the V segment lost 1 base, leaving 3 bases of the junction unmatched. Germline V gene data show CDR1 as SGHTA and CDR2 as FQGNSA. The CDR3 protein is CASSLGQGSTEAFF. CDR3 nucleotide sequence: TGTGCCAGCAGCTTAGGACAGGGCTCCACTGAAGCTTTCTTT.

This clone was counted once. The chain combines TRBV7-9 with TRBJ1-2; D perhaps matches TRBD1 (6 bases). The CDR3 consists of 12 residues. CDR1 is SEHNR, CDR2 FQNEAQ, per germline (reference sequence). The CDR3 DNA is TGTTCCATCACGTCAGGGGCCTATGGCTACACCTTC. It yields the protein CSITSGAYGYTF.

The chain carries TRBV7-9 and TRBJ1-4; 8 bases map to TRBD1. With 5 bases clipped from V and 5 bases from J, the junction kept 4 bases outside the gene matches. Germline V CDR1 and CDR2: SEHNR, FQNEAQ (reference sequence). This CDR3 has 14 residues. CDR3 amino acids: CASSQGQGNEKLFF. Here the CDR3 DNA reads TGTGCCAGCAGCCAAGGACAGGGCAATGAAAAACTGTTTTTT.

J is TRBJ1-6 and V is TRBV2, with TRBD1 as a possible D gene (6 bases). V gave up 1 base and J gave up 7 bases, with 8 bases separating them. Germline-derived CDR1 and CDR2 are SNHLY and FYNNEI. The CDR3 loop spans 14 amino acids. The CDR3 bases are TGTGCCAGCAGTGAAGACAGGGTAAATTCACCCCTCCACTTT. Translation gives CASSEDRVNSPLHF. Complete variable domain (other parts from reference TRBV2 and TRBJ1-6): EPEVTQTPSHQVTQMGQEVILRCVPISNHLYFYWYRQILGQKVEFLVSFYNNEISEKSEIFDDQFSVERPDGSNFTLKIRSTKLEDSAMYFCASSEDRVNSPLHFGNGTRLTVT.

J is TRBJ1-3 and V is TRBV7-2; 7 positions match TRBD1. Germline CDR1 and CDR2: SGHTA and FQGNSA. The CDR3 loop spans 16 amino acids. The J segment lost 1 base and the V segment lost 2 bases, leaving 5 bases of the junction unmatched. The CDR3 sequence is CASSLRQGSSGNTIYF. The CDR3 nucleotides are TGTGCCAGCAGCTTAAGACAGGGTTCTTCTGGAAACACCATATATTTT.

This clone has only one observation. The rearrangement uses TRBV4-1 and TRBJ2-1, with D perhaps TRBD2 (6 bases). CDR1 is MGHRA and CDR2 is YSYEKL in the germline V gene. This CDR3 is 17 amino acids long. V was pared by 0 bases and J by 1 base, with 13 bases between. In nucleotides, the CDR3 is TGCGCCAGCAGCCAAGAGCCTAGCGCAAGTTCCTACAATGAGCAGTTCTTC. Protein sequence: CASSQEPSASSYNEQFF.

This clone came up once. The genes are TRBV29-1 and TRBJ1-5; 9 nucleotides agree with TRBD1. The CDR3 is 14 residues long. Germline CDR1 is SQVTM and CDR2 is ANQGSEA. The junction had 6 bases not matched to a gene; V was cut back by 4 bases and J by 5 bases. As DNA, the CDR3 is TGCAGCGTTGGAGGACAGGGGATGGATCAGCCCCAGCATTTT. This translates into CSVGGQGMDQPQHF. The complete variable domain, with remaining parts taken from reference TRBV29-1 and TRBJ1-5, reads SAVISQKPSRDICQRGTSLTIQCQVDSQVTMMFWYRQQPGQSLTLIATANQGSEATYESGFVIDKFPISRPNLTFSTLTVSNMSPEDSSIYLCSVGGQGMDQPQHFGDGTRLSIL.

The chain combines TRBV7-9 with TRBJ2-5; no definite D call. Looked up from germline, CDR1 is SEHNR and CDR2 is FQNEAQ (reference sequence). The CDR3 consists of 12 residues. Trimming stripped 5 bases from V and 3 bases from J, with 7 bases between. The CDR3 loop reads CASSPTKETQYF. The CDR3 bases are TGTGCCAGCAGCCCTACCAAAGAGACCCAGTACTTC.

The J gene is TRBJ2-1, the V gene TRBV5-6; 11 bases align to TRBD2. The germline V gene has CDR1 SGHDT and CDR2 YYEEEE. Losses at the gene ends were 2 bases for V and 9 bases for J; bases not matched to a gene: 7. This CDR3 comprises 15 residues. CDR3 nucleotide sequence: TGTGCCAGCAGCTTTGGTAGCGGGAGGGTGCGTGAGCAGTTCTTC. Encoded protein: CASSFGSGRVREQFF.

The V call is TRBV28, the J call TRBJ2-5; possibly TRBD2 for D (6 bases). Looked up from germline, CDR1 is MDHEN and CDR2 is SYDVKM. Trimming shortened V by 3 bases and J by 2 bases, and 10 bases separated the two germline ends. This CDR3 has 14 residues. In DNA, the CDR3 is TGTGCCAGCAGTTTGTCGGCGGGACAAGAGACCCAGTACTTC. Its protein product is CASSLSAGQETQYF.

V and J are TRBV6-1 and TRBJ1-2, with 11 positions matching TRBD1. The CDR3 length is 13 residues. Germline trimming cut 6 bases from V and 8 bases from J; bases unmatched to any gene: 5. The germline gives CDR1 MNHNS, CDR2 SASEGT. The CDR3 DNA reads TGTGCCAGCAGATCCGGGACAGGGGGGGGCTACACCTTC. Protein sequence: CASRSGTGGGYTF.